The clone carrying this TCR beta chain has a handful of counts. This sample is part of a study of identical twins. TCRdb independently ran MiXCR on the 5' RACE reads; one entry per CDR3 protein. This sample has 200,000 to 250,000 distinct CDR3 sequences, with under 10% found just once. CDR3 length: 17 residues. CDR1 and CDR2 (germline): SQVTM, ANQGSEA. V trimming: 3 bases; J trimming: 6 bases; junction bases outside the gene matches: 19. The same sample was also studied in work on yellow fever vaccine responses in identical twins. That source notes: It has been reported that, in twins, the vaccine T cell response seemed partly convergent and partly personalized.

This clonotype was obtained from a woman under 30 in good health. V and J are TRBV29-1 and TRBJ2-7; 8 nucleotides line up with TRBD2. The sequencing input was memory (CD45RO+) T cells sorted from blood. Written as DNA, the CDR3 is TGCAGCGTTGATGTTGCCCAGGGAGAAGCGGGAGCCACCGAGCAGTACTTC. This codes for CSVDVAQGEAGATEQYF.